The next 7 T cell receptor beta chains were all read from a single sample in a study of spatial heterogeneity in lung cancer. The time point: sample taken at primary tumor resection. Tumor, nontumor lung or frozen PBMC supplied whole RNA that was sequenced unsorted. One entry per CDR3 protein, called by TCRdb with MiXCR from the 5' RACE reads. The sample holds around 8,000 distinct CDR3 sequences; 6.5% to 9.5% are singletons and the top ten take approximately 43%. Sequencing was performed on PBMCs, taken at surgery. All receptors come from a male donor with early-stage non-small cell lung cancer.

This clonotype was seen repeatedly, ten times or more. In a library made to pick up alpha chains, this beta chain is a stray read with a size that means little. The rearrangement links TRBV5-1 to TRBJ2-7, with 8 nucleotides matching TRBD1. The CDR3 extends over 14 amino acids. Losses at the gene ends were 0 bases for V and 7 bases for J; bases not matched to a gene: 6. Germline CDR1 SGHRS, CDR2 YFSETQ. CDR3 region: CASSLGDRYWEQYF. The CDR3 region has the DNA TGCGCCAGCAGCTTGGGGGACAGGTACTGGGAGCAGTACTTC.

This clonotype was recorded at least ten times. The library was prepared for alpha chains; this beta chain is a stray read, so its frequency means little. This sequence joins TRBV2 and TRBJ1-3; maybe TRBD1 (5 bases). V was pared by 5 bases and J by 0 bases, with 17 bases between. Germline CDR1 SNHLY, CDR2 FYNNEI. The CDR3 runs to 17 residues. The CDR3 loop is CASSPVVQALSGNTIYF. CDR3 in DNA: TGTGCCAGCAGTCCGGTGGTACAGGCCCTCTCTGGAAACACCATATATTTT.

This clonotype was recorded at least ten times. The size of this beta chain means little, since it is a stray read in a library made for alpha chains. The chain combines TRBV6-5 with TRBJ2-7; D is unresolved. V dropped 2 bases and J dropped 0 bases, with 8 bases sitting between them. The CDR3 has 14 amino acids. CDR1 is MNHEY, CDR2 SVGAGI, per germline. The CDR3 sequence: CASSYEDTSYEQYF. DNA of the CDR3: TGTGCCAGCAGTTACGAAGATACCTCCTACGAGCAGTACTTC.

This clonotype has ten or more counts. This beta chain represents an off-target read in a library built for alpha chains; its size is of limited meaning. The chain links TRBV7-9 to TRBJ2-1, with a tentative D call TRBD2 (5 bases). Germline assignment: CDR1 SEHNR and CDR2 FQNEAQ (reference sequence). The CDR3 consists of 14 residues. Trimming cost V 5 bases and J 3 bases, with 11 bases left between them. As DNA, the CDR3 is TGTGCCAGCAGCCGCACTAGAAGCTACAATGAGCAGTTCTTC. This codes for CASSRTRSYNEQFF.

This clonotype was found many times. Because this beta chain is a stray read in a library intended to capture alpha chains, its abundance should not be given much weight. The chain combines TRBV19 with TRBJ1-5; weak D call: TRBD1 (6 bases). The germline CDR1 and CDR2 sequences are LNHDA and SQIVND (reference sequence). The CDR3 is 17 amino acids. V lost 0 bases to trimming and J lost 7 bases, with 19 bases between them. Here the CDR3 reads CASSIELSSGVGQPQHF. The CDR3 nucleotides read TGTGCCAGTAGTATAGAATTGAGTTCAGGGGTAGGGCAGCCCCAGCATTTT.

Of note for this clonotype: For a library built for alpha chains, this beta chain is a stray read; little rests on its size. In DNA form, the CDR3 reads TGTGCCAGCAGAGAGACAGGGGATACGAACACCGGGGAGCTGTTTTTT. Its translation: CASRETGDTNTGELFF. V is TRBV27 and J is TRBJ2-2; 8 bases agree with TRBD1. The germline V gene encodes CDR1 MNHEY and CDR2 SMNVEV (reference sequence). This CDR3 has 16 amino acids. With 6 bases clipped from V and 0 bases from J, the junction kept 6 bases outside the gene matches.

This clonotype was seen at least ten times. This beta chain appears as a stray read in a library generated for alpha chains; its size is not informative. V and J are TRBV5-1 and TRBJ2-5, with a possible D match to TRBD1 (7 bases). The CDR3 has 13 residues. Germline assignment: CDR1 SGHRS and CDR2 YFSETQ. With 0 bases removed from V and 6 bases from J, the gap between germline ends came to 9 bases. CDR3 coding DNA: TGCGCCAGCAGCTTGGCAGGGGGGCAGACCCAGTACTTC. Its protein is CASSLAGGQTQYF.